One sample yielded the 20 T cell receptor beta chains listed below, sequenced in a study of monozygotic twins with inflammatory bowel disease. TCRdb re-called the 5' RACE reads; one entry per CDR3 protein, DNA not given. The sample data list 80,000 or so distinct CDR3 sequences. The sample comprised blood. Every receptor here comes from a human donor with ulcerative colitis or Crohn's disease, or a healthy co-twin of an affected twin (not recorded which).

CDR3: CVSSFIGTGGEKLFF. The gene calls are TRBV27 and TRBJ1-4; absent DNA, TCRdb's TRBD1 call cannot be checked. Germline loops: CDR1 MNHEY, CDR2 SMNVEV (reference sequence). The CDR3 runs 15 residues.

This chain joins TRBV5-1 and TRBJ1-1; lacking DNA, the TRBD1 call made by TCRdb goes unchecked. Germline CDR1 reads SGHRS; CDR2 reads YFSETQ. The CDR3 loop spans 14 amino acids. The CDR3 is CATREQGLNTEAFF.

J is TRBJ2-5 and V is TRBV3-1; with no DNA, the TCRdb D assignment of TRBD2 cannot be verified. The germline V gene encodes CDR1 LGHDT and CDR2 YNNKEL (reference sequence). CDR3 length: 14 amino acids. CDR3 loop: CASSLTAGGETQYF.

The chain recombines TRBV4-1 with TRBJ2-7. The CDR3 covers 13 residues. Per the germline V gene, CDR1 is MGHRA and CDR2 is YSYEKL. The CDR3 loop reads CASSQDEVLEQYF.

The rearrangement uses TRBV29-1 and TRBJ1-1; TCRdb names TRBD1, which stays unverified in the absence of DNA. CDR3 length equals 14 residues. Germline V gives CDR1 SQVTM, CDR2 ANQGSEA. The CDR3 sequence is CSVVGPEMNTEAFF.

The chain recombines TRBV25-1 with TRBJ1-2. CDR1 is MGHDK, CDR2 SYGVNS, per germline. The CDR3 is 14 residues long. The CDR3 reads CASSEYQQPYGYTF.

The V call is TRBV9, the J call TRBJ2-1. Germline V gives CDR1 SGDLS, CDR2 YYNGEE. CDR3 length equals 17 residues. This CDR3 reads CASSVASHTGSYNEQFF.

V gene TRBV18 combines with J gene TRBJ1-2; TCRdb's assignment of TRBD1 cannot be checked, as there is no DNA. Germline CDR1 is KGHSH and CDR2 is LQKENI. The CDR3 runs 15 residues. CDR3 amino acids: CASSPSSRTIDGYTF. The whole variable domain, remainder taken from reference TRBV18 and TRBJ1-2, is NAGVMQNPRHLVRRRGQEARLRCSPMKGHSHVYWYRQLPEEGLKFMVYLQKENIIDESGMPKERFSAEFPKEGPSILRIQQVVRGDSAAYFCASSPSSRTIDGYTFGSGTRLTVV.

The chain combines TRBV20-1 with TRBJ2-1; the D call from TCRdb, TRBD2, cannot be confirmed without DNA. This CDR3 is built from 15 residues. Germline CDR1 reads DFQATT; CDR2 reads SNEGSKA (reference sequence). The CDR3: CSARETSGGYNEQFF.

The V gene is TRBV5-1, the J gene TRBJ1-1. The CDR3 runs 15 residues. Per germline, CDR1 SGHRS and CDR2 YFSETQ. The CDR3 here is CASSLAGRPNTEACF.

The V call is TRBV3-1, the J call TRBJ1-1. The CDR3 totals 14 residues. Germline CDR1 LGHDT, CDR2 YNNKEL (reference sequence). The CDR3 loop is CASSQIGREEKAFF.

The chain recombines TRBV7-2 with TRBJ1-2; TCRdb names TRBD1, which stays unverified in the absence of DNA. This CDR3 is built from 14 residues. Per germline, CDR1 SGHTA and CDR2 FQGNSA. CDR3 amino acids: CASSTRQGAYGYTF.

The genes are TRBV4-2 and TRBJ2-1; TCRdb selects TRBD2, and the lack of DNA leaves this call unchecked. In germline, CDR1 is LGHNA, CDR2 YNFKEQ. The CDR3 is 16 amino acids. The CDR3 is CASSHGGLAGAIEQFF.

The chain uses TRBV7-2 and TRBJ1-3; there is no DNA to check the TCRdb D call of TRBD1. The CDR3 is 16 amino acids. Per germline, CDR1 SGHTA and CDR2 FQGNSA. CDR3 in amino acids: CASSDTRGGTGNTIYF.

The V call is TRBV6-6, the J call TRBJ1-1; TCRdb calls TRBD1, which cannot be checked without DNA. The CDR3 is 13 amino acids. Germline V gene lookup returns CDR1 MNHNY and CDR2 SVGAGI (reference sequence). The chain's CDR3 is CASSQTGYTEAFF.

The chain combines TRBV7-3 with TRBJ2-2. The length of the CDR3 is 13 residues. CDR1 SGHTA and CDR2 FQGTGA come from the germline V gene. The CDR3: CASSPFGTGELFF.

The chain's CDR3 is CASSTSGDLYEQYF. The chain couples TRBV5-4 to TRBJ2-7. The CDR3 is 14 residues long. Germline V gene lookup returns CDR1 SGHNT and CDR2 YYREEE (reference sequence). Full variable domain (missing parts from reference TRBV5-4 and TRBJ2-7): ETGVTQSPTHLIKTRGQQVTLRCSSQSGHNTVSWYQQALGQGPQFIFQYYREEENGRGNFPPRFSGLQFPNYSSELNVNALELDDSALYLCASSTSGDLYEQYFGPGTRLTVT.

This chain uses TRBV18 with TRBJ2-5; as DNA is missing, the TRBD2 call by TCRdb cannot be tested. The CDR3 loop spans 17 amino acids. The germline CDR1 and CDR2 sequences are KGHSH and LQKENI. Here the CDR3 reads CASSPEAPGNAQETQYF.

This chain links TRBV29-1 with TRBJ1-1. CDR1 SQVTM and CDR2 ANQGSEA come from the germline V gene. This CDR3 contains 14 residues. CDR3: CSVRVLGGGTEAFF.

The chain links TRBV5-6 to TRBJ2-7; TCRdb indicates TRBD1, and absent DNA this call remains unverified. CDR1 SGHDT and CDR2 YYEEEE come from the germline V gene. The CDR3 is made up of 15 amino acids. Here the CDR3 reads CASSPRRPEAWEQYF.